What follows is one T cell receptor beta chain and its context. Its specificity is unknown. In this CDR3 the conserved last residue, phenylalanine or tryptophan, is missing, so a read error is likely. Because the CDR3's place on the DNA is in doubt, the DNA is left out and the CDR3 is given as listed by TCRdb. TCR beta cDNA was prepared out of 500 ng total RNA by means of a constant-region primer. ARM-PCR, slightly modified, supplied the TCR beta libraries through three nested multiplex PCR rounds. Each of the first two PCR rounds ran roughly 10 cycles with TRBV1-TRBV30 forward and C-beta reverse primers. TCRdb independently ran MiXCR on the multiplex PCR reads; one entry per CDR3 protein. The sample holds approximately 60,000 distinct CDR3 sequences; less than 75% are singletons and the top ten take approximately 50%. This entry belongs to a study of tumor-infiltrating lymphocytes in primary liver carcinoma. Across the whole study: The study included patients who were men and women aged 30 to 69 years. The tumors, T1-T3 N0M0 lesions, were about 4 to 11 cm across. Notes on the study in general: Only about 7-25% of top clones occurred in every one of the five tumor regions.

Germline lookup yields CDR1 LGHNA and CDR2 YSLEER. Inclusive of both ends, the CDR3 amounts to 15 amino acids. From 20-30 mg of unsorted bulk tissue, DNA and RNA were co-extracted together. Surgical resection treated primary liver carcinoma in the patients. The sample consisted of liver tumor tissue from sampling region 2. The subset: tumor region T2, inferior pole. The rearrangement links TRBV4-3 to TRBJ2-7; the table's D call TRBD1 went unverified against the DNA. The clonotype comes from a man aged 40-49 years with primary liver carcinoma and hepatitis B virus infection. CDR3 region: CASSQDRGAGDEQCY.